This is a list of T cell receptor beta chains from one sample in a study of immune characterization of retroperitoneal liposarcoma. From the PCR reads, TCRdb called clonotypes with MiXCR, one entry per CDR3 protein. The sample records around 13,000 distinct CDR3 sequences, over 45% being singletons. Material: tumor tissue. These TCRs come from a female donor with retroperitoneal liposarcoma. Both conserved end residues are part of each CDR3. A D gene is named only where the DNA matches it firmly. Rows give clone size only sometimes, using once, few, many, or a class for an expanded clone.

>TRBJ2-2|TRBV6-6|.|TRBD2
TGTGCCAGCAGGAAGGAGGGAGGGGTGGTAAGAAACACCGGGGAGCTGTTTTTT
CASRKEGGVVRNTGELFF
>TRBJ2-1|TRBV6-7|.|.
TGTGCCAGCCATCCCGAGCAGTTCTTC
CASHPEQFF
>TRBJ1-2|TRBV6-5|.|.
TGTGCCATCCTTGACGGGGGCGCCTACTATGGCTACACCTTC
CAILDGGAYYGYTF
>TRBJ2-7|TRBV6-1|.|.
TGTGCCAGCAGTGAAGCGGAAAGGGAGTGGAGGAATGAGCAGTACTTC
CASSEAEREWRNEQYF
>TRBJ2-1|TRBV27|.|TRBD1
TGTGCCAGCAGTAGGACAGGTAATGAGCAGTTCTTC
CASSRTGNEQFF
>TRBJ2-1|TRBV6-1|.|TRBD1
TGTGCCAGCAGTCGGGGACAGGGGGGTCAGGATGAGCAGTTCTTC
CASSRGQGGQDEQFF
>TRBJ2-5|TRBV27|.|.
TGTGCCAGCAGCACAAGCCCAGGGGCGGGGACCCAGTACTTC
CASSTSPGAGTQYF
>TRBJ2-7|TRBV6-5|.|TRBD1
TGTGCCAGCAGTGAAAGGACGGGACAGGGAGGCATCGAGCAGTACTTC
CASSERTGQGGIEQYF
>TRBJ2-7|TRBV12-3/TRBV12-4|once|.
TGTGCCAGCACCGTCTCTCGCTCCTACAATGAGCAGTACTTC
CASTVSRSYNEQYF
>TRBJ2-1|TRBV7-3|.|.
TGTGCCAGCAGCTTATCAGGCGACAATGAGCAGTTCTTC
CASSLSGDNEQFF
>TRBJ2-1|TRBV27|.|.
TGTGCCAGCAGTTTACAGTACAATGAGCAGTTCTTC
CASSLQYNEQFF
>TRBJ2-1|TRBV12-3/TRBV12-4|.|.
TGTGCCAGCAGTTTAGGGACAGCTTACAATGAGCAGTTCTTC
CASSLGTAYNEQFF
>TRBJ2-5|TRBV12-3/TRBV12-4|.|TRBD1
TGTGCCAGCAGTTTTAAGGGACAGGGGAAAGAGACCCAGTACTTC
CASSFKGQGKETQYF
>TRBJ2-1|TRBV7-8|medium-sized|TRBD1
TGTGCCAGCAGCGCCCTCCACAGGGGGCTTGACTACGAGCAGTTCTTC
CASSALHRGLDYEQFF
>TRBJ2-3|TRBV7-2|medium-sized|.
TGTGCCAGCAGCCCCATGGTGGGAGATACGCAGTATTTT
CASSPMVGDTQYF
>TRBJ1-1|TRBV10-3|.|.
TGTGCCATCAGTGAGGTGGATGGGGGGAACACTGAAGCTTTCTTT
CAISEVDGGNTEAFF
>TRBJ2-2|TRBV6-1|.|.
TGTGCCAGCACCCCCTTTTCGGACGGGGAGCTGTTTTTT
CASTPFSDGELFF
>TRBJ2-7|TRBV7-2|medium-sized|TRBD2
TGTGCCAGCAGCCGTAGCGGGAGAAGGTCCTACAATGAGCAGTACTTC
CASSRSGRRSYNEQYF
>TRBJ2-7|TRBV6-1|.|.
TGTGCCAGCATTGTGGACCACCCCTACGAGCAGTACTTC
CASIVDHPYEQYF
>TRBJ1-5|TRBV6-1|few|TRBD1
TGTGCCAGCAGGGGACAGGGAATCAATCAGCCCCAGCATTTT
CASRGQGINQPQHF
>TRBJ2-3|TRBV25-1|.|.
TGTGCCAGCAGCCTCCTCGGGGATACGCAGTATTTT
CASSLLGDTQYF
>TRBJ2-1|TRBV6-6|.|.
TGTGCCAGCAGTTACTCGAGTCGTCAAGAGACCCAGTTCTTC
CASSYSSRQETQFF
>TRBJ2-7|TRBV12-3/TRBV12-4|.|TRBD2
TGTGCCAGCCCTCCCGGGAGAGTTAGCGGGAGAAGGTACGAGCAGTACTTC
CASPPGRVSGRRYEQYF
>TRBJ1-5|TRBV6-1|.|.
TGTGCCAGCACTATGTCGCGGGGGCCCCAGCATTTT
CASTMSRGPQHF
>TRBJ2-7|TRBV12-3/TRBV12-4|.|TRBD2
TGTGCCAGCAGTGTCGGGACTAGCGGGGGCCTTAGGGAGCAGTACTTC
CASSVGTSGGLREQYF
>TRBJ2-1|TRBV6-1|medium-sized|.
TGTGCCAGCAGTGAAAGGGGGACAGAGCAGTTCTTC
CASSERGTEQFF
>TRBJ2-1|TRBV6-6|once|.
TGTGCCAGCAGTTACCAGGGGGATAAGGGGGGGGGGGGAAATGAGCAGTTCTTC
CASSYQGDKGGGGNEQFF
>TRBJ1-6|TRBV6-2/TRBV6-3|.|.
TGTGCCAGCAGTACTCATGGGGCAGGGGCTGGAAGCTCCTATAATTCACCCCTCCACTTT
CASSTHGAGAGSSYNSPLHF
>TRBJ2-3|TRBV6-1|few|.
TGTGCCAGCAGTTCCTATTTGTATGTCGGCCGCGGCACAGATACGCAGTATTTT
CASSSYLYVGRGTDTQYF
>TRBJ2-3|TRBV27|few|TRBD2
TGTGCCAGCAGTCACTCAGCGGGAGGGCCCCCGGGCACAGATACGCAGTATTTT
CASSHSAGGPPGTDTQYF
>TRBJ2-3|TRBV6-5|.|TRBD2
TGTGCCAGCAGTTACTCGGCGGGGGGGGCGGATACGCAGTATTTT
CASSYSAGGADTQYF
>TRBJ2-1|TRBV6-1|medium-sized|.
TGTGCCAGCAGTCCCCGGGTCGGATACTCCTACGAGCAGTTCTTC
CASSPRVGYSYEQFF
>TRBJ2-1|TRBV4-3|once|TRBD1
TGCGCCAGCAGCCAAGGACAGGGGGGGACCTACGAGCAGTTCTTC
CASSQGQGGTYEQFF
>TRBJ2-1|TRBV6-6|.|.
TGTGCCAGCAGTTACTCGAATGGACCTTACCACAATGAGCAGTTCTTC
CASSYSNGPYHNEQFF
>TRBJ2-2|TRBV6-5|.|.
TGTGCCAGCAGTTACCAACAGGCCGGGAACACCGGGGAGCTGTTTTTT
CASSYQQAGNTGELFF
>TRBJ2-4|TRBV6-1|.|TRBD1
TGTGCCAGCAGTCCGGGACAGGGCTTTGGAAACATTCAGTACTTC
CASSPGQGFGNIQYF
>TRBJ2-1|TRBV6-6|many|TRBD1
TGTGCCAGCAGTTACCAGGGGGCCGGAGACGAGCAGTTCTTC
CASSYQGAGDEQFF
>TRBJ2-3|TRBV27|.|TRBD1
TGTGCCAGCAGTTTTAGGGACAGGTCCGATACGCAGTATTTT
CASSFRDRSDTQYF
>TRBJ1-2|TRBV6-1|.|.
TGTGCCAGCAGTGAACCGGGGGGGGGTTATGGCTACACCTTC
CASSEPGGGYGYTF
>TRBJ1-6|TRBV6-6|.|TRBD1
TGTGCCAGCAGTTACCGGACGACAGGGGGCCTTAATTCACCCCTCCACTTT
CASSYRTTGGLNSPLHF
>TRBJ1-1|TRBV7-4|.|TRBD1
TGTGCCAGCAGCTTAGGGAAACCGGGACAGAAGCAGAACACTGAAGCTTTCTTT
CASSLGKPGQKQNTEAFF
>TRBJ2-1|TRBV6-6|.|.
TGTGCCAGCAGTTACCCGAGCGAGGGGGGCAATGAGCAGTTCTTC
CASSYPSEGGNEQFF
>TRBJ2-1|TRBV11-3|.|TRBD2
TGTGCCAGCAGCTGGACTAGCGGGATCTACAATGAGCAGTTCTTC
CASSWTSGIYNEQFF